The present T cell receptor beta chain was sequenced within a study of blood T cell repertoires in COVID-19 (dated by TCRdb to the early 2020s). Broadly, across the study: Samples covering the acute and convalescent phases of COVID-19 were provided by collaborators in the United States, Italy and Spain. The material from the prospective study consisted of cDNA or gDNA derived from T cells, B-cell-depleted T cells, or PBMCs. The dataset comprised deeply sampled blood TCRbeta repertoires from subjects exposed to, actively infected with, or recovered from COVID-19. The repertoires were released in a freely available public database meant as a resource for research on the immune response to SARS-CoV-2. The samples were drawn from two sources: the first 160 participants of the ongoing ImmuneRACE study, and 1,254 subjects contributed by 6 global collaborators. Sample metadata almost always included a de-identified subject ID, COVID-19 status, age in years and sex. Where HLA class I and class II types were available, the types were taken from metadata supplied by the sample provider, not from assay-based typing.

The collaborating institutions used their own protocols to collect whole blood in K2EDTA tubes. For TCRbeta analysis, collaborators shipped samples as frozen whole blood, isolated PBMCs, or DNA extracted from either of those sample types. As regards this clone: Its target antigen remains unknown. No base-level quality is on record; no much larger clone is a single base apart. The sample contains more than one DNA sequence encoding this CDR3.

The paper's findings and limits, for the study overall: How much clinical and demographic metadata was included differed by source and by participant, and the metadata was provided uncurated.

The immunoSEQ Assay, a bias-controlled multiplex PCR, was used to amplify TCRbeta CDR3 regions from genomic DNA. The source study handled its data this way. The number of nucleated cells in each sample was estimated by amplification of reference gene primers within the assay. To quantify the absolute abundance of each unique TCRbeta CDR3 rearrangement, sequence reads were collapsed and filtered. For each sample, productive Simpson clonality was calculated by taking the square root of Simpson's diversity index across productive rearrangements. Imported from immuneACCESS, the table was reduced by TCRdb to in-frame sequences with V and J called. These copies leave out some clones; in studies compared against another copy, an unresolved V gene accounts for under half, and the cause of the remainder is not known. V and J calls and clone size are given by that table; D and trimming were obtained from the DNA. The sample contains approximately 100,000 clones, approximately 80% of them found a single time. Of the sample, 11% to 15% falls within the top ten clones.

Germline trimming amounts to 0 bases on V and 7 bases on J, with 3 as the count of junction bases outside the gene matches. The germline V gene sets CDR1 to MNHEY and CDR2 to SVGAGI. The CDR3 measures 16 amino acids from cysteine to phenylalanine. The read is trimmed to its CDR3 DNA, 48 bases read in frame from base 1. The source material was peripheral blood. The chain is encoded by TRBV6-5 joined to TRBJ2-1; TRBD2 aligns with 13 central bases. This TCR came from a woman aged 60-75 years with acute or convalescent COVID-19. The encoded CDR3 is CASSYSRLAGGNEQFF. The nucleotides read TGTGCCAGCAGTTACTCCCGACTAGCGGGGGGAAATGAGCAGTTCTTC.